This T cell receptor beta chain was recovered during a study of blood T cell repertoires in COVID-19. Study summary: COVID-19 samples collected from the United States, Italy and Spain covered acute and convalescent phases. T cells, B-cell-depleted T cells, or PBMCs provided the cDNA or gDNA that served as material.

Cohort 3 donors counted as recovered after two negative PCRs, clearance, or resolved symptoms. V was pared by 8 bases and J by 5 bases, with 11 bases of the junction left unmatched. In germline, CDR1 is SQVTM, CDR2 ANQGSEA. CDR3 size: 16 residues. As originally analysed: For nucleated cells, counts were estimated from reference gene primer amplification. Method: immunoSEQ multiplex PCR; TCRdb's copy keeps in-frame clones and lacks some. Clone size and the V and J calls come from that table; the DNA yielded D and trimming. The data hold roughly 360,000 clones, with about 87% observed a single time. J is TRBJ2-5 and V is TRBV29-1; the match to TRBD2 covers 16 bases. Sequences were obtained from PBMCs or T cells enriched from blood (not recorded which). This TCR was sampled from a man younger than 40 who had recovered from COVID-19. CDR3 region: CSISLGLAGGRETQYF. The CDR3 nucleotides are TGCAGCATAAGTTTGGGACTAGCGGGGGGGAGGGAGACCCAGTACTTC.